What follows are 19 T cell receptor beta chains derived from one specimen sequenced in a study of cytomegalovirus exposure and HLA in healthy donors. Clones were read by immunoSEQ multiplex PCR, and TCRdb kept only the in-frame ones, dropping some. The sample has about 350,000 clones, approximately 90% seen once. Source material: PBMCs. These receptors came from a woman aged 30 to 39 in good health and CMV-seropositive.

The chain uses TRBV30 and TRBJ2-2; D gene unclear. Germline CDR1 reads GTSNPN; CDR2 reads SVGIG (reference sequence). The CDR3 has 12 residues. V lost 2 bases, J lost 2 bases, and 3 bases lay in between. The CDR3 sequence is CAWSLNTGELFF. CDR3 coding DNA: TGTGCCTGGAGTTTAAACACCGGGGAGCTGTTTTTT.

CDR3 loop: CAIFWREHSDTQYF. The DNA for the CDR3 is TGTGCCATTTTTTGGCGGGAGCACTCAGATACGCAGTATTTT. The rearrangement joins TRBV11-2 to TRBJ2-3; TRBD2 matches 7 bases. Germline V gene lookup returns CDR1 SGHAT and CDR2 FQNNGV. V shed 10 bases and J 4 bases; nucleotides not matched to a gene: 11. The CDR3 has 14 amino acids.

In this sample, this clone turned up a few times. The chain uses TRBV30 and TRBJ1-6, with TRBD1 as a possible D gene (5 bases). Germline CDR1 and CDR2: GTSNPN and SVGIG (reference sequence). The ends were cut back, 6 bases at V and 3 bases at J, with 15 bases in the middle. This CDR3 region has 15 residues. The CDR3 nucleotides are TGTGCCTGCACCGCGCGCAGGGACTATAATTCACCCCTCCACTTT. Translated, it gives CACTARRDYNSPLHF.

The rearrangement joins TRBV6-4 to TRBJ2-7; D unclear. The CDR3 length is 12 residues. Germline V CDR1 and CDR2: MRHNA, SNTAGT. Trimming left V 9 bases short and J 0 bases short, with 9 bases between. The CDR3, as DNA: TGTGCCAGGGGCCCCCACTCCTACGAGCAGTACTTC. Its translation: CARGPHSYEQYF.

The V call is TRBV4-2, the J call TRBJ1-2; 8 positions match TRBD1. CDR1 is LGHNA, CDR2 YNFKEQ, per germline. This CDR3 has 16 amino acids. Trimming took 0 bases from V and 6 from J; bases not matched to a gene: 9. CDR3 DNA: TGTGCCAGCAGCCAAGAAGGACAGGGTCTAGTGGATGGCTACACCTTC. Its protein is CASSQEGQGLVDGYTF.

A single count supports this clone. The chain joins TRBV27 to TRBJ2-7; D perhaps matches TRBD2 (5 bases). Germline CDR1 is MNHEY and CDR2 is SMNVEV (reference sequence). V lost 3 bases, J lost 6 bases, and 12 bases lay in between. This CDR3 comprises 13 residues. The CDR3 loop reads CASSFGESSEQYF. Written as DNA, the CDR3 is TGTGCCAGCAGTTTCGGGGAATCAAGCGAGCAGTACTTC.

V is TRBV6-1 and J is TRBJ2-2; D remains ambiguous. V lost 0 bases and J lost 4, with 9 bases in between. The germline V gene encodes CDR1 MNHNS and CDR2 SASEGT. The CDR3 has 15 amino acids. CDR3 DNA: TGTGCCAGCAGTGAAGCGCATTATGGCACCGGGGAGCTGTTTTTT. It codes for CASSEAHYGTGELFF.

This clone was seen only once. This chain uses TRBV9 with TRBJ2-1; TRBD1 matches at 8 bases. The length of the CDR3 is 15 residues. V lost 3 bases and J lost 1; bases outside the gene matches: 3. The germline gives CDR1 SGDLS, CDR2 YYNGEE. In nucleotides, the CDR3 is TGTGCCAGCAGCGCTACAGGGGGATCCTACAATGAGCAGTTCTTC. This translates into CASSATGGSYNEQFF.

This clone was seen more than once but under ten times. The gene calls are TRBV7-6 and TRBJ2-7, with 8 bases lining up with TRBD2. Unmatched junction bases numbered 9, after V lost 5 bases and J lost 3 bases. The CDR3 length is 15 residues. CDR1 is SGHVS and CDR2 is FNYEAQ in the germline V gene. CDR3 bases: TGTGCCAGCAGCCCACAAGCGGGGGCGGGCTACGAGCAGTACTTC. The encoded protein is CASSPQAGAGYEQYF. The variable domain in full, with the rest retrieved from reference TRBV7-6 and TRBJ2-7, is GAGVSQSPRYKVTKRGQDVALRCDPISGHVSLYWYRQALGQGPEFLTYFNYEAQQDKSGLPNDRFSAERPEGSISTLTIQRTEQRDSAMYRCASSPQAGAGYEQYFGPGTRLTVT.

In regard to this clone: Other DNA sequences from this sample encode an identical CDR3 as well. V is TRBV19 and J is TRBJ2-1; 7 bases are shared with TRBD2. The CDR3 extends over 14 amino acids. Germline V gene sequence: CDR1 LNHDA, CDR2 SQIVND (reference sequence). V shed 4 bases, J shed 0 bases, and the junction held 0 bases outside the gene matches. The CDR3 DNA follows: TGTGCCAGTAGTAGCGGGAGCTCCTACAATGAGCAGTTCTTC. Translation: CASSSGSSYNEQFF.

This chain uses TRBV6-5 with TRBJ2-5; 7 bases map to TRBD1. Germline V gene data show CDR1 as MNHEY and CDR2 as SVGAGI. Trimming cost V 10 bases and J 4 bases; bases outside gene matches: 9. The CDR3 is 13 amino acids. The CDR3 protein is CATKGALTETQYF. The CDR3 region has the DNA TGTGCCACCAAGGGGGCTCTAACAGAGACCCAGTACTTC.

The chain has TRBV5-6 and TRBJ1-5; 9 nucleotides match TRBD1. CDR3 length: 16 amino acids. Unmatched junction bases numbered 6, after V lost 4 bases and J lost 1 base. The germline V gene encodes CDR1 SGHDT and CDR2 YYEEEE. For the CDR3, the DNA is TGTGCCAGCAGCGCCGACAGGGGGATAAGCAATCAGCCCCAGCATTTT. Translation: CASSADRGISNQPQHF.

The rearrangement joins TRBV6-5 to TRBJ2-1, with a weak D call TRBD2 (7 bases). The CDR3 covers 14 residues. CDR1 and CDR2 (germline): MNHEY, SVGAGI. Trimming shortened V by 2 bases and J by 8 bases, and 13 bases separated the two germline ends. This CDR3 is CASSYRGAGDEQFF. The DNA of the CDR3 is TGTGCCAGCAGTTACCGGGGGGCTGGGGATGAGCAGTTCTTC.

The gene calls are TRBV11-3 and TRBJ2-1, with TRBD2 matching over 7 bases. The V gene's germline CDR1 is SGHNT and CDR2 YENEEA. V shed 4 bases and J 4 bases; nucleotides not matched to a gene: 7. The CDR3 consists of 15 residues. The CDR3 spells CASSSSGDPYNEQFF. CDR3 in DNA: TGTGCCAGCAGCTCCAGCGGGGACCCATACAATGAGCAGTTCTTC. Combining the CDR3 with reference TRBV11-3 and TRBJ2-1 gives the whole variable domain EAGVVQSPRYKIIEKKQPVAFWCNPISGHNTLYWYLQNLGQGPELLIRYENEEAVDDSQLPKDRFSAERLKGVDSTLKIQPAELGDSAVYLCASSSSGDPYNEQFFGPGTRLTVL.

The chain combines TRBV27 with TRBJ2-7; 9 bases are shared with TRBD1. J lost 12 bases, V lost 5 bases, and 8 bases had no gene match. This CDR3 spans 12 amino acids. Per the germline V gene, CDR1 is MNHEY and CDR2 is SMNVEV (reference sequence). The CDR3 nucleotides are TGTGCCAGCAGTCCGACCGGGACAGGGTCGTACTTC. Its translation: CASSPTGTGSYF.

To note about this clone: The junction does not match germline at one end; this may be a read error. The CDR3: CASSLRVATSLIF. The CDR3, as DNA: TGTGCCAGCAGCTTAAGAGTAGCGACTAGCTTGATCTTC. The chain is built from TRBV7-3 and TRBJ2-1, with 7 bases that match TRBD2. The CDR3 loop spans 13 amino acids. Looked up from germline, CDR1 is SGHTA and CDR2 is FQGTGA.

J is TRBJ2-7 and V is TRBV11-3, with TRBD1 identical over 9 bases. CDR1 and CDR2 (germline): SGHNT, YENEEA. V gave up 1 base and J gave up 2 bases; unmatched junction bases: 6. The CDR3 consists of 16 residues. Here the CDR3 DNA reads TGTGCCAGCAGCTTAGCGTTTGGGACAGGGCCCTACGAGCAGTACTTC. It codes for CASSLAFGTGPYEQYF.

V gene TRBV6-4 combines with J gene TRBJ1-5; perhaps TRBD1 as D (5 bases). V was pared by 10 bases and J by 5 bases, with 21 bases between. Germline V gene data show CDR1 as MRHNA and CDR2 as SNTAGT. The CDR3 covers 15 residues. The CDR3 is CATDPQGRLDQPQHF. CDR3 in DNA: TGTGCCACCGACCCCCAGGGCAGACTAGATCAGCCCCAGCATTTT.

This rearrangement joins TRBV7-3 to TRBJ2-3, with TRBD2 as a possible D gene (5 bases). Germline values: CDR1 SGHTA, CDR2 FQGTGA. The CDR3 has 15 amino acids. V shed 4 bases and J shed 8 bases, with 19 bases lying between them. CDR3 coding DNA: TGTGCCAGCAGCTCCCCCCGGGGTTCCGCTGGTACGCAGTATTTT. This sequence encodes CASSSPRGSAGTQYF.